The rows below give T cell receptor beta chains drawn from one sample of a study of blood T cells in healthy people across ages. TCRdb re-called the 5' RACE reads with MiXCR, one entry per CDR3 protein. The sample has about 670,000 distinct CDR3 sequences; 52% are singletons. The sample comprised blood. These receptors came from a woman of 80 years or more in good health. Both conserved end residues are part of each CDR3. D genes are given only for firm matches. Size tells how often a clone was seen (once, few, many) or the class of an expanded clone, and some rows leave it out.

CDR3: CSAYPAGRDYGYTF
DNA: TGCAGTGCCTACCCCGCGGGACGCGACTATGGCTACACCTTC
V: TRBV20-1
J: TRBJ1-2
D: .
size: few

CDR3: CASREAGGPLDEQFF
DNA: TGTGCCAGCAGAGAAGCGGGGGGGCCGTTGGATGAGCAGTTCTTC
V: TRBV12-3/TRBV12-4
J: TRBJ2-1
D: TRBD2
size: .

CDR3: CASSSSRRGSYEQYF
DNA: TGTGCCAGCAGTTCATCTCGTCGGGGCTCCTACGAGCAGTACTTC
V: TRBV12-3/TRBV12-4
J: TRBJ2-7
D: .
size: few

CDR3: CSASGGPGYGYTF
DNA: TGCAGTGCTAGCGGGGGGCCCGGCTATGGCTACACCTTC
V: TRBV20-1
J: TRBJ1-2
D: .
size: few

CDR3: CSGNSPGGVANEQFF
DNA: TGCAGCGGAAATTCTCCAGGGGGAGTTGCCAATGAGCAGTTCTTC
V: TRBV29-1
J: TRBJ2-1
D: TRBD1
size: .

CDR3: CASSLASGLNYEQYF
DNA: TGTGCCAGCAGCTTAGCCTCGGGACTGAACTACGAGCAGTACTTC
V: TRBV7-2
J: TRBJ2-7
D: .
size: once

CDR3: CASSPGGRSSYEQYF
DNA: TGTGCCAGCAGCCCGGGCGGTAGAAGCTCCTACGAGCAGTACTTC
V: TRBV3-1
J: TRBJ2-7
D: .
size: many

CDR3: CASLDERGAGNGELFF
DNA: TGTGCCAGCCTCGATGAGCGGGGGGCCGGAAACGGGGAGCTGTTTTTT
V: TRBV28
J: TRBJ2-2
D: TRBD2
size: few

CDR3: CASSQDIGGAVYNEQFF
DNA: TGCGCCAGCAGCCAAGATATAGGGGGAGCCGTCTACAATGAGCAGTTCTTC
V: TRBV4-1
J: TRBJ2-1
D: .
size: many

CDR3: CASSTRTRGKDNEQFF
DNA: TGTGCCAGCAGTACTCGGACTAGAGGAAAAGACAATGAGCAGTTCTTC
V: TRBV12-3/TRBV12-4
J: TRBJ2-1
D: TRBD2
size: .

CDR3: CASSLSRTGSRCEQFF
DNA: TGTGCCAGCAGCTTAAGCCGGACAGGGTCGCGGTGTGAGCAGTTCTTC
V: TRBV7-3
J: TRBJ2-1
D: TRBD1
size: few

CDR3: CASSLSQDGASTDTQYF
DNA: TGCGCCAGCAGCCTTTCGCAGGACGGCGCTAGCACAGATACGCAGTATTTT
V: TRBV5-1
J: TRBJ2-3
D: .
size: .

CDR3: CASILAPLQGDTQYF
DNA: TGTGCCAGCATCCTTGCCCCATTGCAGGGAGATACGCAGTATTTT
V: TRBV12-3/TRBV12-4
J: TRBJ2-3
D: .
size: .

CDR3: CASSSGEGGTEAFF
DNA: TGCGCCAGCAGCTCTGGGGAGGGAGGGACTGAAGCTTTCTTT
V: TRBV5-1
J: TRBJ1-1
D: .
size: .

CDR3: CAISESGRSVGTQYF
DNA: TGTGCCATCAGTGAGTCTGGACGGTCCGTTGGTACGCAGTATTTT
V: TRBV10-3
J: TRBJ2-3
D: .
size: .

CDR3: CASSSINEKLFF
DNA: TGTGCCAGCAGCAGTATAAATGAAAAACTGTTTTTT
V: TRBV5-4
J: TRBJ1-4
D: .
size: many

CDR3: CASSFALGAQETQYF
DNA: TGTGCCAGCAGTTTCGCCTTGGGGGCTCAAGAGACCCAGTACTTC
V: TRBV28
J: TRBJ2-5
D: .
size: many

CDR3: CASTRPRDGANVLTF
DNA: TGTGCCAGCACCCGGCCGAGGGACGGGGCCAACGTCCTGACTTTC
V: TRBV2
J: TRBJ2-6
D: .
size: few

CDR3: CASSLDRFEKLFF
DNA: TGCGCCAGCAGCTTGGACAGGTTTGAAAAACTGTTTTTT
V: TRBV5-1
J: TRBJ1-4
D: .
size: many

CDR3: CASSGTSTDTQYF
DNA: TGTGCCAGCAGCGGGACTTCCACAGATACGCAGTATTTT
V: TRBV14
J: TRBJ2-3
D: .
size: many

CDR3: CSAAPKDTEAFF
DNA: TGCAGCGCCGCCCCTAAGGACACTGAAGCTTTCTTT
V: TRBV29-1
J: TRBJ1-1
D: .
size: .

CDR3: CASSQGSGPPGEQYF
DNA: TGCGCCAGCAGCCAAGGTTCGGGACCCCCGGGAGAGCAGTACTTC
V: TRBV4-1
J: TRBJ2-7
D: .
size: .

CDR3: CASCGLAGINEQFF
DNA: TGTGCCAGCTGTGGGCTAGCGGGAATCAATGAGCAGTTCTTC
V: TRBV19
J: TRBJ2-1
D: TRBD2
size: many

CDR3: CASSGTGGNSPLHF
DNA: TGTGCCAGCAGCGGGACAGGGGGGAATTCACCCCTCCACTTT
V: TRBV9
J: TRBJ1-6
D: TRBD1
size: many